This is a list of T cell receptor beta chains from one sample in a study of chemoradiotherapy in HPV16-positive cancers. The repertoire was sequenced with immunoSEQ multiplex PCR; TCRdb's copy has only in-frame clones and lacks some. The repertoire includes thousands of clones, about 88% of them detected once, and about 4.8% sits in the top ten. Sequencing used tumor tissue, obtained from a patient who underwent chemoradiotherapy. The receptors shown here come from a human donor with HPV-associated anogenital cancer. CDR3s include the opening cysteine and the closing phenylalanine or tryptophan. D genes are given only for firm matches. Not every row has a clone size; where given, it reads once, few, many or a size class.

j_gene,len,v_gene,abundance,d_gene,CDR3nt,CDR3aa
TRBJ2-1,14,TRBV19,-,TRBD2,TGTGCCAGTAGTCGACTAGCGCGTTACAATGAGCAGTTCTTC,CASSRLARYNEQFF
TRBJ2-1,15,TRBV18,-,TRBD2,TGTGCCAGCTCTTCTGCCGGGACTAGGGGCAATGAGCAGTTCTTC,CASSSAGTRGNEQFF
TRBJ2-1,13,TRBV9,few,-,TGTGCCAGCAGCGCCGATGGCCACAACGAGCAGTTCTTC,CASSADGHNEQFF
TRBJ2-1,16,TRBV7-6,few,TRBD2,TGTGCCAGCAGTCGGACTAGCGGGAGCACCTACAATGAGCAGTTCTTC,CASSRTSGSTYNEQFF
TRBJ1-5,15,TRBV19,-,-,TGTGCCAGTAGTATCTCCGGGAATAGCAATCAGCCCCAGCATTTT,CASSISGNSNQPQHF
TRBJ2-5,15,TRBV7-9,-,-,TGTGCCAGCAGCTTAAGATCCGGGGTTGAGGAGACCCAGTACTTC,CASSLRSGVEETQYF
TRBJ2-7,14,TRBV5-4,-,TRBD1,TGTGCCAGCAGCCTCCGGGACAGCTCCTACGAGCAGTACTTC,CASSLRDSSYEQYF
TRBJ1-2,12,TRBV28,few,-,TGTGCCAGCAGGAGACAGGTTCAAGGCTACACCTTC,CASRRQVQGYTF
TRBJ2-1,14,TRBV13,-,TRBD2,TGTGCCAGCCTACCACTCACTAGCGGGGGGGAGCAGTTCTTC,CASLPLTSGGEQFF
TRBJ2-3,14,TRBV19,-,-,TGTGCCAGTAGTATAGCGGGAGCCACAGATACGCAGTATTTT,CASSIAGATDTQYF
TRBJ1-1,16,TRBV19,few,-,TGTGCCAGTTCGATTGAACAGGGACATTGGGACACTGAAGCTTTCTTT,CASSIEQGHWDTEAFF
TRBJ2-1,13,TRBV19,few,-,TGTGCCAGTACCTCCTCCGACCCAGGACGGCAGTTCTTC,CASTSSDPGRQFF
TRBJ2-1,15,TRBV9,-,-,TGTGCCAGCAGCGTAGGGTTAGATGCTTACAATGAGCAGTTCTTC,CASSVGLDAYNEQFF
TRBJ2-5,17,TRBV25-1,-,-,TGTGCCAGCAGTGAATCGGCCCTCGGACACCTCCAAGAGACCCAGTACTTC,CASSESALGHLQETQYF
TRBJ1-2,15,TRBV19,-,TRBD1,TGTGCCAGTAAAGGGACAGGTGGCTTGGGCTATGGCTACACCTTC,CASKGTGGLGYGYTF
TRBJ2-3,14,TRBV10-3,-,-,TGTGCCATCAGTCCTGGACAAGACACAGATACGCAGTATTTT,CAISPGQDTDTQYF
TRBJ1-2,13,TRBV19,-,-,TGTGCCAGTACAGAGACGGCGACGTATGGCTACACCTTC,CASTETATYGYTF
TRBJ2-3,16,TRBV11-2,-,-,TGTGCCAGCAGCTTAGGTCTGGGAGCCAACACAGATACGCAGTATTTT,CASSLGLGANTDTQYF
TRBJ2-1,13,TRBV7-6,-,TRBD2,TGTGCCAGCAGCTTAAGCGGGAACAATGAGCAGTTCTTC,CASSLSGNNEQFF
TRBJ2-5,16,TRBV7-9,-,TRBD2,TGTGCCAGCAGCAAGACTAGCGGGAGGGCCAGAGAGACCCAGTACTTC,CASSKTSGRARETQYF
TRBJ1-4,14,TRBV7-8,-,-,TGTGCCAGCAGCCCGTTAAGGGGTAATGAAAAACTGTTTTTT,CASSPLRGNEKLFF
TRBJ2-5,14,TRBV5-1,-,-,TGCGCCAGCAGCTTCGGGACTCCCCAAGAGACCCAGTACTTC,CASSFGTPQETQYF
TRBJ2-1,18,TRBV11-3,-,TRBD2,TGTGCCAGCAGCGACCTCCGACTAGCGGGAGCGGGGGACAATGAGCAGTTCTTC,CASSDLRLAGAGDNEQFF
TRBJ2-5,16,TRBV27,-,TRBD2,TGTGCCAGCAGTTTCCCGGGGGGGGCAGGTGGGGAGACCCAGTACTTC,CASSFPGGAGGETQYF
TRBJ2-7,11,TRBV13,-,-,TGTGCCAGCAGCTTAAATTTTCAATGGGCTTTC,CASSLNFQWAF
TRBJ2-7,14,TRBV9,-,-,TGTGCCAGCAGCGTAGCTCAGGGAGCCTACGAGCAGTACTTC,CASSVAQGAYEQYF
TRBJ2-7,13,TRBV7-8,-,-,TGTGCCACCCGCCAGGCGGCAAGTTACGAGCAGTACTTC,CATRQAASYEQYF
TRBJ2-7,11,TRBV28,-,-,TGTGCCAGCAGTTCCGACTACGAGCAGTACTTC,CASSSDYEQYF
TRBJ1-1,13,TRBV27,-,-,TGTGCCAGCGCAATGGGTGCGGGGACTGAAGCTTTCTTT,CASAMGAGTEAFF
TRBJ1-1,14,TRBV7-2,-,-,TGTGCCAGCAGCTTAGATATGAGGGGCGCAGAGGCTTTCTTT,CASSLDMRGAEAFF
TRBJ2-5,15,TRBV11-1,-,-,TGTGCCAGCAGCTTAGTAGACAGCGTTCAAGAGACCCAGTACTTC,CASSLVDSVQETQYF
TRBJ2-3,14,TRBV5-1,-,-,TGCGCCAGCATCGATTCGGGGGGCACAGATACGCAGTATTTT,CASIDSGGTDTQYF
TRBJ2-1,19,TRBV18,once,TRBD2,TGTGCCAGCTCACCCCCTCGCGGGAGGGCTTCTACCTCCTACAATGAGCAGTTCTTC,CASSPPRGRASTSYNEQFF
TRBJ2-5,16,TRBV7-8,-,TRBD2,TGTGCCAGCAGCGGAAGACTAGCGGGAGCCCAAGAGACCCAGTACTTC,CASSGRLAGAQETQYF
TRBJ1-6,15,TRBV5-1,-,TRBD1,TGCGCCAGCAGACAATCGGGACAGGGAAGTTCACCCCTCCACTTT,CASRQSGQGSSPLHF
TRBJ2-1,14,TRBV5-1,once,-,TGCGCCAGCAGCTTGGGAGGGGCGGAAAATGAGCAGTTCTTC,CASSLGGAENEQFF
TRBJ2-2,15,TRBV19,-,-,TGTGCCAGTAGTATCGACAGACTGAACACCGGGGAGCTGTTTTTT,CASSIDRLNTGELFF
TRBJ2-1,17,TRBV7-9,-,TRBD2,TGTGCCAGCAGGGGGACTAGCGGGAGGTGGGCCTACAATGAGCAGTTCTTC,CASRGTSGRWAYNEQFF
TRBJ2-2,14,TRBV9,-,-,TGTGCCAGCAGCGTAGTTAGTAACACCGGGGAGCTGTTTTTT,CASSVVSNTGELFF
TRBJ1-1,17,TRBV4-1,few,-,TGCGCCAGCAGCCAAGATCCTATCAGGGCCAGAGACACTGAAGCTTTCTTT,CASSQDPIRARDTEAFF
TRBJ2-3,14,TRBV5-6,-,-,TGTGCCAGCAGCTTGACTATTAGCACAGATACGCAGTATTTT,CASSLTISTDTQYF
TRBJ2-5,17,TRBV19,-,TRBD2,TGTGCCAGTAGTCCCCGAGGAAGCGGGAGTCGGCAAGAGACCCAGTACTTC,CASSPRGSGSRQETQYF
TRBJ2-3,15,TRBV4-2,-,-,TGTGCCAGCAGCAGGGAGGCGGTCTACACAGATACGCAGTATTTT,CASSREAVYTDTQYF
TRBJ1-3,15,TRBV9,-,-,TGTGCCAGCAGCACCCCAGGGGCGAGGGGAAACACCATATATTTT,CASSTPGARGNTIYF